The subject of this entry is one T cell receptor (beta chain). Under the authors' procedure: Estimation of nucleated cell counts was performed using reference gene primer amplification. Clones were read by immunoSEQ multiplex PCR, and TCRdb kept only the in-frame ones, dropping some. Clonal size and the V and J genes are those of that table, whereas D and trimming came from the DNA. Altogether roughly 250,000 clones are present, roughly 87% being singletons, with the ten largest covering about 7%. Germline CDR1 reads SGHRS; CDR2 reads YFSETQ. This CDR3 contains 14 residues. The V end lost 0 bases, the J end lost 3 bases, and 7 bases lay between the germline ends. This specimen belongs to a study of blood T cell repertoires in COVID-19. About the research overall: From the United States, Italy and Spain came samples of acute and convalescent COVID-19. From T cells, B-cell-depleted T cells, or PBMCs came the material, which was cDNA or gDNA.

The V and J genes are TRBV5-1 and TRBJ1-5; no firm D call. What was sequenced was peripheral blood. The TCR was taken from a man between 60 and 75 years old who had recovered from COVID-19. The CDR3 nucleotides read TGCGCCAGCAGCTTGGATGGGCCCAATCAGCCCCAGCATTTT. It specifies CASSLDGPNQPQHF.